Listed here are 9 T cell receptor beta chains from one sample, sequenced in a study of cytomegalovirus exposure and HLA in healthy donors. The protocol was immunoSEQ multiplex PCR, while the TCRdb copy is restricted to in-frame clones and leaves out a portion. The table shows 99,000 or so clones, with approximately 86% occurring only once. Input material: PBMCs. The receptor source for this set is a woman aged 18 to 35 in good health and CMV-seropositive.

The chain carries TRBV5-1 and TRBJ2-3, with D perhaps TRBD2 (6 bases). Germline CDR1 is SGHRS and CDR2 is YFSETQ. V lost 1 base and J lost 5, with 11 bases in between. The CDR3 is 14 amino acids. The CDR3 is CASSLNHGGDTQYF. The CDR3 DNA is TGCGCCAGCAGCTTGAATCACGGGGGAGATACGCAGTATTTT. The entire variable domain, with the rest obtained from reference TRBV5-1 and TRBJ2-3, is as follows: KAGVTQTPRYLIKTRGQQVTLSCSPISGHRSVSWYQQTPGQGLQFLFEYFSETQRNKGNFPGRFSGRQFSNSRSEMNVSTLELGDSALYLCASSLNHGGDTQYFGPGTRLTVL.

The genes are TRBV11-3 and TRBJ2-7; 9 nucleotides match TRBD1. The V segment lost 5 bases and the J segment 7 bases; nucleotides outside the gene matches: 12. Per germline, CDR1 SGHNT and CDR2 YENEEA. The CDR3 is made up of 15 amino acids. CDR3 sequence reads: CASSPDRGADGEQYF. Written as DNA, the CDR3 is TGTGCCAGCAGCCCGGACAGGGGAGCAGACGGAGAGCAGTACTTC.

This chain's CDR3 is CASSLDLGRGFKDLHF. CDR3 nucleotides: TGTGCCAGCAGCTTAGATCTCGGGCGGGGCTTTAAGGACCTCCACTTT. The chain is built from TRBV11-2 and TRBJ1-6; maybe TRBD1 (5 bases). This CDR3 contains 16 residues. Germline assignment: CDR1 SGHAT and CDR2 FQNNGV. Between the trimmed V and J ends, which lost 0 bases and 15 bases, there was a span of 21 bases.

The chain has TRBV6-1 and TRBJ2-1, with D possibly matching TRBD1 (5 bases). The V gene lost 0 bases and the J gene lost 2 bases, with 11 bases spanning the gap. The CDR3 spans 16 residues. The germline V gene has CDR1 MNHNS and CDR2 SASEGT. CDR3 nucleotide sequence: TGTGCCAGCAGTGAAGCATCGGCAGGGCCCTACAATGAGCAGTTCTTC. The encoded protein is CASSEASAGPYNEQFF.

The chain carries TRBV2 and TRBJ2-2; tentatively, D is TRBD1 (5 bases). Per germline, CDR1 SNHLY and CDR2 FYNNEI. V was clipped by 3 bases and J by 3 bases, with 14 bases between them. The CDR3 loop spans 16 amino acids. CDR3 loop: CASSEVKGQDTGELFF. The CDR3 DNA sequence: TGTGCCAGCAGTGAGGTGAAGGGGCAAGACACCGGGGAGCTGTTTTTT.

The V and J genes are TRBV19 and TRBJ2-7; possible D gene TRBD1, 6 bases. CDR1 and CDR2 (germline): LNHDA, SQIVND (reference sequence). This CDR3 comprises 13 residues. Trimming shortened V by 7 bases and J by 6 bases, and 16 bases separated the two germline ends. CDR3 nucleotide sequence: TGTGCCAGTACCCGAACAGGGACGAGCGAGCAGTACTTC. This codes for CASTRTGTSEQYF.

V is TRBV11-3 and J is TRBJ1-2; 7 nucleotides match TRBD1. V trimming: 0 bases; J trimming: 4 bases; junction bases outside the gene matches: 8. The CDR3 loop spans 16 amino acids. CDR1 is SGHNT and CDR2 is YENEEA in the germline V gene. The CDR3 here is CASSLDRDSFGYGYTF. The CDR3 region has the DNA TGTGCCAGCAGCTTAGATCGGGACAGCTTTGGCTATGGCTACACCTTC.

This sequence joins TRBV6-5 and TRBJ1-2, with D possibly TRBD1 on 5 matching bases. V was shortened by 2 bases and J by 2 bases, with 9 bases between the two germline ends. This CDR3 spans 14 amino acids. The germline gives CDR1 MNHEY, CDR2 SVGAGI. CDR3 nucleotide sequence: TGTGCCAGCAGTTACGGGGGGGAAAACTATGGCTACACCTTC. It is translated as CASSYGGENYGYTF.

This clone was seen once. This chain joins TRBV6-1 and TRBJ1-6; D gene ambiguous. Looked up from germline, CDR1 is MNHNS and CDR2 is SASEGT. Trimming cost V 1 base and J 8 bases, with 15 bases left between them. The CDR3 contains 16 residues. DNA for the CDR3: TGTGCCAGCAGTGAAGTCTGGCCTCCGGAGGATTCACCCCTCCACTTT. Amino acids: CASSEVWPPEDSPLHF.